A selection of T cell receptor beta chains follows, all from one sample in a study of blood T cell repertoires in COVID-19. Method: immunoSEQ multiplex PCR; TCRdb's copy keeps in-frame clones and lacks some. The data hold 150,000 to 200,000 clones, with approximately 91% observed a single time. Sequences were obtained from peripheral blood. The receptor source for this set is a man between 18 and 35 years old with COVID-19, enrolled during active disease. Each CDR3 is given with its conserved first and last residue. The order of the fields is J gene, D gene, V gene, clone size, CDR3 DNA, CDR3 protein. The D gene is left open where the match is weak. Clone size appears in some rows only: once, few, many, or a class for an expanded clone.

j_call: TRBJ1-1; d_call: -; v_call: TRBV5-4; clone_size: -; cdr3_nt: TGTGCCAGCAGCACCCGGGAGAACACTGAAGCTTTCTTT; cdr3_aa: CASSTRENTEAFF
j_call: TRBJ1-3; d_call: -; v_call: TRBV7-9; clone_size: -; cdr3_nt: TGTGCCAGCAGCCCCTACGGAGGCTCTGGAAACACCATATATTTT; cdr3_aa: CASSPYGGSGNTIYF
j_call: TRBJ2-7; d_call: TRBD1; v_call: TRBV28; clone_size: -; cdr3_nt: TGTGCCAGCAGGGAGACAGGGGAATTCGACGAGCAGTACTTC; cdr3_aa: CASRETGEFDEQYF
j_call: TRBJ2-1; d_call: -; v_call: TRBV27; clone_size: -; cdr3_nt: TGTGCCAGCAGGTTAGATGCGGGCAATGAGCAGTTCTTC; cdr3_aa: CASRLDAGNEQFF
j_call: TRBJ1-6; d_call: -; v_call: TRBV5-1; clone_size: -; cdr3_nt: TGCGCCAGCAGCACATCCTCGCGGGGGGCGCTGAATTCACCCCTCCACTTT; cdr3_aa: CASSTSSRGALNSPLHF
j_call: TRBJ1-3; d_call: -; v_call: TRBV7-9; clone_size: -; cdr3_nt: TGTGCCAGCAGCTTATCCCGCTCTGGAAACACCATATATTTT; cdr3_aa: CASSLSRSGNTIYF
j_call: TRBJ2-2; d_call: TRBD2; v_call: TRBV7-9; clone_size: once; cdr3_nt: TGTGCCAGCAGCAAAACGTTGGCGGGAGGGCCGGGGGAGCTGTTTTTT; cdr3_aa: CASSKTLAGGPGELFF
j_call: TRBJ1-5; d_call: TRBD1; v_call: TRBV9; clone_size: -; cdr3_nt: TGTGCCAGCAGCCCCACAGACAGGGTCGGTCAGCCCCAGCATTTT; cdr3_aa: CASSPTDRVGQPQHF
j_call: TRBJ1-2; d_call: TRBD1; v_call: TRBV30; clone_size: -; cdr3_nt: TGTGCCTGGAGGGCGGGACAGGGGGCGTACTATGGCTACACCTTC; cdr3_aa: CAWRAGQGAYYGYTF
j_call: TRBJ1-5; d_call: -; v_call: TRBV12-3/TRBV12-4; clone_size: -; cdr3_nt: TGTGCCAGCAGCCCGGGTAGTCAGCCCCAGCATTTT; cdr3_aa: CASSPGSQPQHF
j_call: TRBJ2-7; d_call: -; v_call: TRBV5-4; clone_size: -; cdr3_nt: TGTGCCAGCAGCTTGGCGGTTAACTCCTACGAGCAGTACTTC; cdr3_aa: CASSLAVNSYEQYF
j_call: TRBJ1-1; d_call: TRBD1; v_call: TRBV10-3; clone_size: -; cdr3_nt: TGTGCCTCCGGGACAGGGGTCGTCACTGAAGCTTTCTTT; cdr3_aa: CASGTGVVTEAFF
j_call: TRBJ1-3; d_call: TRBD1; v_call: TRBV28; clone_size: -; cdr3_nt: TGTGCCAGCAGGCGAGCGGACAGGGGCTCTGGAAACACCATATATTTT; cdr3_aa: CASRRADRGSGNTIYF
j_call: TRBJ1-3; d_call: -; v_call: TRBV5-4; clone_size: -; cdr3_nt: TGTGCCAGCAGCTTGCCCCCCCCTCAGAACACCATATATTTT; cdr3_aa: CASSLPPPQNTIYF
j_call: TRBJ2-1; d_call: -; v_call: TRBV29-1; clone_size: -; cdr3_nt: TGCAGCGTTCTAGCCCCCTACAATGAGCAGTTCTTC; cdr3_aa: CSVLAPYNEQFF
j_call: TRBJ1-2; d_call: TRBD1; v_call: TRBV2; clone_size: -; cdr3_nt: TGTGCCATTGTGGACAGGGCCGATGGCTACACCTTC; cdr3_aa: CAIVDRADGYTF
j_call: TRBJ2-7; d_call: TRBD1; v_call: TRBV19; clone_size: -; cdr3_nt: TGTGCCAGTAGTATCGACGGGACAGGCTACTACGAGCAGTACTTC; cdr3_aa: CASSIDGTGYYEQYF
j_call: TRBJ1-3; d_call: -; v_call: TRBV28; clone_size: -; cdr3_nt: TGTGCCAGCAGTTTACACAGTCTGGACACCATATATTTT; cdr3_aa: CASSLHSLDTIYF
j_call: TRBJ2-7; d_call: -; v_call: TRBV30; clone_size: -; cdr3_nt: TGTGCCTGGAGTAACCTAGCCCCCTACGAGCAGTACTTC; cdr3_aa: CAWSNLAPYEQYF
j_call: TRBJ1-4; d_call: -; v_call: TRBV6-5; clone_size: few; cdr3_nt: TGTGCCAGCAGGGACAGAGCAACTAATGAAAAACTGTTTTTT; cdr3_aa: CASRDRATNEKLFF
j_call: TRBJ2-1; d_call: TRBD2; v_call: TRBV14; clone_size: -; cdr3_nt: TGTGCCAGCAGCCCTCCCCGGGCTAGCGGCTACAATGAGCAGTTCTTC; cdr3_aa: CASSPPRASGYNEQFF
j_call: TRBJ1-5; d_call: TRBD1; v_call: TRBV6-6; clone_size: -; cdr3_nt: TGTGCCAGCAGTCTACCGCGGACAGGGTATCGCAATCAGCCCCAGCATTTT; cdr3_aa: CASSLPRTGYRNQPQHF
j_call: TRBJ1-2; d_call: -; v_call: TRBV9; clone_size: -; cdr3_nt: TGTGCCAGCAGCGTAACCCCTGGGGGGGCCAACCCGTATGGCTACACCTTC; cdr3_aa: CASSVTPGGANPYGYTF
j_call: TRBJ2-2; d_call: TRBD1; v_call: TRBV7-3; clone_size: -; cdr3_nt: TGTGCCAGCAGACGGACAGGGGGCGGCGGGGAGCTGTTTTTT; cdr3_aa: CASRRTGGGGELFF
j_call: TRBJ1-4; d_call: TRBD1; v_call: TRBV28; clone_size: -; cdr3_nt: TGTGCCAGCAAGGAATACGGGACAGGCGCTTTAGGTGAAAAACTGTTTTTT; cdr3_aa: CASKEYGTGALGEKLFF
j_call: TRBJ2-7; d_call: -; v_call: TRBV18; clone_size: -; cdr3_nt: TGTGCCAGCTCACCTCACTACGAGCAGTACTTC; cdr3_aa: CASSPHYEQYF
j_call: TRBJ2-7; d_call: TRBD2; v_call: TRBV6-5; clone_size: -; cdr3_nt: TGTGCCAGCAGTTACTCGGCTAGCGGGATCGAGCAGTACTTC; cdr3_aa: CASSYSASGIEQYF
j_call: TRBJ2-3; d_call: TRBD1; v_call: TRBV5-1; clone_size: -; cdr3_nt: TGCGCCAGCAGCGTTAACAGGGGCCCCAGCACAGATACGCAGTATTTT; cdr3_aa: CASSVNRGPSTDTQYF
j_call: TRBJ1-5; d_call: -; v_call: TRBV9; clone_size: -; cdr3_nt: TGTGCCAGCAGCGTAGGGCAGGGTAATCAGCCCCAGCATTTT; cdr3_aa: CASSVGQGNQPQHF
j_call: TRBJ2-1; d_call: -; v_call: TRBV29-1; clone_size: -; cdr3_nt: TGCAGCGTAGCTGGACTCAATTCCTACAATGAGCAGTTCTTC; cdr3_aa: CSVAGLNSYNEQFF
j_call: TRBJ1-1; d_call: TRBD1; v_call: TRBV2; clone_size: -; cdr3_nt: TGTGCCAGCAGTGAGACAGGGGGAAACACTGAAGCTTTCTTT; cdr3_aa: CASSETGGNTEAFF
j_call: TRBJ2-7; d_call: TRBD1; v_call: TRBV7-9; clone_size: -; cdr3_nt: TGTGCCAGCAGCGTGACAGGGTTTGTCGACGAGCAGTACTTC; cdr3_aa: CASSVTGFVDEQYF
j_call: TRBJ2-1; d_call: -; v_call: TRBV7-3; clone_size: -; cdr3_nt: TGTGCCAGCAAACCACGAGACAGTCCCGAGCAGTTCTTC; cdr3_aa: CASKPRDSPEQFF
j_call: TRBJ2-2; d_call: TRBD2; v_call: TRBV5-3; clone_size: -; cdr3_nt: TGTGCCAGAATCATTCCGGAGCGGGACCATAACACCGGGGAGCTGTTTTTT; cdr3_aa: CARIIPERDHNTGELFF